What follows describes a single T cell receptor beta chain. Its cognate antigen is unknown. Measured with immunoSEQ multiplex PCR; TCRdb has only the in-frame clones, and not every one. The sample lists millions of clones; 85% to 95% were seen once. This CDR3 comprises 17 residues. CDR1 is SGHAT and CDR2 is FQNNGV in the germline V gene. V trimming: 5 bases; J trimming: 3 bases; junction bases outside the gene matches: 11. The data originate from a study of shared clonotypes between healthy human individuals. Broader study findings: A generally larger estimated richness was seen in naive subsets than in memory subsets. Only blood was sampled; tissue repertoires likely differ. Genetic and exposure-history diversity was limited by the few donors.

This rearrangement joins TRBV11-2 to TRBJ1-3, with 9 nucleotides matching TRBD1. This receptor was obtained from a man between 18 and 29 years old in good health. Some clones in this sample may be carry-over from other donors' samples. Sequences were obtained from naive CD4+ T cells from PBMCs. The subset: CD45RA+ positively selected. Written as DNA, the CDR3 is TGTGCCAGCAGCCACGCCTTGGACAGGGGAGGTGGAAACACCATATATTTT. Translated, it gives CASSHALDRGGGNTIYF.